A selection of T cell receptor beta chains follows, all from one sample in a study of T cell repertoires in cytomegalovirus infection. Each CDR3 protein is one row after TCRdb ran MiXCR on the reads. The sample consists of 200,000 to 300,000 distinct CDR3 sequences, approximately 8.3% of them appearing once. Sequencing used PBMCs. These receptors came from a human donor in good health (CMV status not recorded). Some clones in this sample may be carry-over from other donors' samples. The CDR3 runs from the conserved cysteine through the conserved F or W. The D gene is left open where the match is weak. Rows may omit the clone size; those that give it use once, few, many or a size class.

size,J,V,D,CDR3,DNA
many,TRBJ1-5,TRBV6-2/TRBV6-3,-,CASSYSGGRIQPQHF,TGTGCCAGCAGTTACTCGGGCGGGAGGATCCAGCCCCAGCATTTT
few,TRBJ2-1,TRBV20-1,TRBD2,CSARAGTSGVGEQFF,TGCAGTGCTAGAGCCGGGACTAGCGGGGTGGGAGAACAGTTCTTC
many,TRBJ2-3,TRBV18,-,CASSPEGDTQYF,TGTGCCAGCTCACCAGAGGGAGATACGCAGTATTTT
many,TRBJ1-1,TRBV7-2,TRBD1,CASSPQGAYEAFF,TGTGCCAGCAGCCCGCAGGGGGCCTACGAAGCTTTCTTT
many,TRBJ2-7,TRBV7-6,-,CASTKEEQYF,TGTGCCAGCACCAAAGAAGAGCAGTACTTC
many,TRBJ2-2,TRBV6-5,TRBD2,CASRQLAGGPTGELFF,TGTGCCAGCAGGCAACTAGCGGGGGGGCCCACCGGGGAGCTGTTTTTT
many,TRBJ1-1,TRBV4-3,TRBD1,CASSQDSGGRVAEAFF,TGCGCCAGCAGCCAAGATTCAGGGGGCAGGGTCGCTGAAGCTTTCTTT
-,TRBJ2-7,TRBV27,-,CASSLWGTPYEQYF,TGTGCCAGCAGTTTATGGGGGACCCCCTACGAGCAGTACTTC
many,TRBJ1-4,TRBV28,TRBD1,CASRTGEKLFF,TGTGCCAGCAGGACAGGGGAAAAACTGTTTTTT
many,TRBJ1-6,TRBV7-2,TRBD1,CASSPSGGWSPLHF,TGTGCCAGCAGCCCATCAGGGGGATGGTCACCCCTCCACTTT